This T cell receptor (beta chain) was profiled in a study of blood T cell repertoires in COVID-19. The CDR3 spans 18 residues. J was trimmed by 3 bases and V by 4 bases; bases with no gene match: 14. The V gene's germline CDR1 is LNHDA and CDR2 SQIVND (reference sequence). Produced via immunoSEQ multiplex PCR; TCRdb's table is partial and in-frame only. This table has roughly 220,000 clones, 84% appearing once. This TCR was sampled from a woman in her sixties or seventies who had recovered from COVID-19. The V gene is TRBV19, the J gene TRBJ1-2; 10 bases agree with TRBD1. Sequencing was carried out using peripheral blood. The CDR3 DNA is TGTGCCAGTAGTACAAACCCGGGACAGGGGAGTTGGTACTATGGCTACACCTTC. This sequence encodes CASSTNPGQGSWYYGYTF.